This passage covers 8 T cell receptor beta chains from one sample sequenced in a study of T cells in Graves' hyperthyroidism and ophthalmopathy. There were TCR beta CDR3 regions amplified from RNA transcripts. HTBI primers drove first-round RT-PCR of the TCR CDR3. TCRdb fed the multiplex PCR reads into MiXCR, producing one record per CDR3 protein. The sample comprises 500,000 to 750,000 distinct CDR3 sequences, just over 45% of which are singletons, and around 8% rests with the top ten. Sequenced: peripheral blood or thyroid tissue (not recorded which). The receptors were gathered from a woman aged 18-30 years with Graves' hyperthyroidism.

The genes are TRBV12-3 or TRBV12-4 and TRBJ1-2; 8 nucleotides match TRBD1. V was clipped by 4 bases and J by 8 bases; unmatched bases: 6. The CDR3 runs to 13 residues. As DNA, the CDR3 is TGTGCCAGCAGTTCGGGACAGGTATACGGCTACACCTTC. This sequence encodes CASSSGQVYGYTF.

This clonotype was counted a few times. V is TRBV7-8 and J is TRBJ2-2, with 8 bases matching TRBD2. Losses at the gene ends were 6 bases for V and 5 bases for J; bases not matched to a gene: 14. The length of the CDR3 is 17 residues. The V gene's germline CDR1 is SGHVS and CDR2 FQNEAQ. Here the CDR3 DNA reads TGTGCCAGCAGTTACCGGGGGGGCAAGGGGCCAACCGGGGAGCTGTTTTTT. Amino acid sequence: CASSYRGGKGPTGELFF.

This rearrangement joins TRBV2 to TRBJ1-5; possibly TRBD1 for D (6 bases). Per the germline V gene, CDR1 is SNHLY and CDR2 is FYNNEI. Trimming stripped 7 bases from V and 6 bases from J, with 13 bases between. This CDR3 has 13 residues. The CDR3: CASKGGVSQPQHF. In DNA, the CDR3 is TGTGCCAGCAAGGGGGGAGTGAGTCAGCCCCAGCATTTT.

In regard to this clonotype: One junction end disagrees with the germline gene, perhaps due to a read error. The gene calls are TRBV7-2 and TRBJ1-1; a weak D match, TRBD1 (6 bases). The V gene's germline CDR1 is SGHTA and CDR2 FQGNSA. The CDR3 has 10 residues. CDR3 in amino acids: CASSLDRAYF. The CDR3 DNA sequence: TGTGCCAGCAGCTTAGACAGGGCTTACTTT.

CDR3 sequence: CASTRTRNSPQHF. The DNA for the CDR3 is TGTGCCAGCACCCGGACGAGGAATTCACCCCAGCATTTT. The chain is built from TRBV12-3 or TRBV12-4 and TRBJ1-5, with D unresolved. CDR3 size: 13 residues. Trimming cost V 7 bases and J 10 bases, with 17 bases left between them.

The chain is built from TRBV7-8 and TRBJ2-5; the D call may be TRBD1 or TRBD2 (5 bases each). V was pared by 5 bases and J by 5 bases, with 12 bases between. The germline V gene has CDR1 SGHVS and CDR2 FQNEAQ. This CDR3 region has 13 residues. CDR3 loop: CASSPSWGETQYF. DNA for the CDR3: TGTGCCAGCAGCCCTAGTTGGGGGGAGACCCAGTACTTC.

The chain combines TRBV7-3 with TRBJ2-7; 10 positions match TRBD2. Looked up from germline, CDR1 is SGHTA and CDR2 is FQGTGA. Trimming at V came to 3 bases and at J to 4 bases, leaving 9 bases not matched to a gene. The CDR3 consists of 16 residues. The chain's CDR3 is CASSFTSGLATYEQYF. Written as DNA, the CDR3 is TGTGCCAGCAGCTTTACCTCGGGACTAGCGACTTACGAGCAGTACTTC.

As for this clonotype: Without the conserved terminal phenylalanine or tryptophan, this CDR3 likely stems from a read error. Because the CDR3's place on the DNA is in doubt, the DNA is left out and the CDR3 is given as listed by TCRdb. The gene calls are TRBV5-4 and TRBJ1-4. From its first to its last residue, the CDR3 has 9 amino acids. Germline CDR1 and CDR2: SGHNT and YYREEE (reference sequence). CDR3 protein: CASSQVMGL.